A single sample gave rise to the 28 T cell receptor beta chains below, sequenced in a study of T-cell reconstitution after alpha-beta-depleted transplantation in children. Preparing the TCRbeta library involved the use of unique molecular identifiers. TCRdb analysed the PCR reads with MiXCR anew, one entry per CDR3 protein. The table has about 470,000 distinct CDR3 sequences, 43% seen once. The input for sequencing was PBMCs, taken before TCRalphabeta/CD19-depleted stem cell transplant. Source of these receptors: a girl aged 2 to 10 with aplastic anemia, due to receive a stem cell transplant.

The chain links TRBV27 to TRBJ2-7; D possibly uses TRBD1 or TRBD2 (5 bases each). CDR1 MNHEY and CDR2 SMNVEV come from the germline V gene (reference sequence). Trimming cost V 6 bases and J 3 bases, with 15 bases left between them. CDR3 size: 14 residues. This CDR3 reads CASRTAGAVYEQYF. For the CDR3, the DNA is TGTGCCAGCAGGACGGCCGGGGCCGTCTACGAGCAGTACTTC.

There are many counts of this clonotype. The V call is TRBV5-1, the J call TRBJ1-3; no clear D. Germline lookup yields CDR1 SGHRS and CDR2 YFSETQ. V lost 3 bases and J 4 bases, leaving 8 bases between the germline ends. The CDR3 is made up of 13 amino acids. CDR3 DNA sequence: TGCGCCAGCAGCTCCCTACCGGGAAACACCATATATTTT. Amino acids: CASSSLPGNTIYF.

The V and J genes are TRBV20-1 and TRBJ2-1, with D possibly called TRBD1 or TRBD2 (5 bases each). This CDR3 has 15 residues. The V end lost 1 base, the J end lost 0 bases, and 10 bases lay between the germline ends. CDR1 and CDR2 from the germline V gene are DFQATT and SNEGSKA (reference sequence). The CDR3 sequence: CSARGDPSSYNEQFF. As DNA, the CDR3 is TGCAGTGCTAGAGGGGACCCGAGCTCCTACAATGAGCAGTTCTTC.

This clonotype showed up many times. The gene calls are TRBV5-5 and TRBJ2-1; D remains ambiguous. CDR3 size: 14 residues. Looked up from germline, CDR1 is SGHKS and CDR2 is YYEKEE (reference sequence). Trimming removed 4 bases from V and 5 bases from J, with 13 bases in between. Here the CDR3 reads CASSLPTGDNEQFF. Written as DNA, the CDR3 is TGTGCCAGCAGCCTTCCGACTGGGGACAATGAGCAGTTCTTC.

The CDR3 sequence is CASSQRQGWGRGQFF. The DNA for the CDR3 is TGTGCCAGCAGCCAACGACAGGGGTGGGGTCGAGGGCAGTTCTTC. This sequence joins TRBV14 and TRBJ2-1; the match to TRBD1 covers 8 bases. Trimming removed 2 bases from V and 12 bases from J; junction bases left unmatched: 12. The CDR3 runs 15 residues. In germline, CDR1 is SGHDN, CDR2 FVKESK.

This chain uses TRBV12-3 or TRBV12-4 with TRBJ1-5; 7 bases map to TRBD1. The J segment lost 6 bases and the V segment lost 5 bases, leaving 4 bases of the junction unmatched. This CDR3 spans 13 amino acids. The CDR3 protein is CASSSRGGQPQHF. The CDR3 DNA is TGTGCCAGCAGTAGCAGGGGGGGTCAGCCCCAGCATTTT.

Ten or more counts support this clonotype. This chain uses TRBV9 with TRBJ2-7, with 13 positions matching TRBD2. Germline assignment: CDR1 SGDLS and CDR2 YYNGEE. CDR3 length: 14 residues. V lost 2 bases, J lost 6 bases, and 2 bases stayed unmatched. This CDR3 reads CASSVRTSGGEQYF. CDR3 nucleotide sequence: TGTGCCAGCAGCGTTAGGACTAGCGGGGGCGAGCAGTACTTC.

This sequence joins TRBV12-5 and TRBJ2-3; D might be TRBD1 (5 bases). This CDR3 has 15 residues. Looked up from germline, CDR1 is LGHNT and CDR2 is FRNRAP. Trimming removed 3 bases at V and 0 bases at J, with 10 bases between. For the CDR3, the DNA is TGTGCTAGTGGTTTTCAGGGTCCTAGCACAGATACGCAGTATTTT. It codes for CASGFQGPSTDTQYF.

Only a few counts were recorded for this clonotype. J is TRBJ1-3 and V is TRBV25-1, with D perhaps TRBD1 (5 bases). Trimming left V 2 bases short and J 4 bases short, with 9 bases between. This CDR3 comprises 14 residues. Germline assignment: CDR1 MGHDK and CDR2 SYGVNS. The CDR3 spells CASSEDSRGNTIYF. CDR3 sequence (DNA): TGTGCCAGCAGTGAAGACAGTCGGGGAAACACCATATATTTT. Looking up the rest from reference TRBV25-1 and TRBJ1-3 gives the full variable domain: EADIYQTPRYLVIGTGKKITLECSQTMGHDKMYWYQQDPGMELHLIHYSYGVNSTEKGDLSSESTVSRIRTEHFPLTLESARPSHTSQYLCASSEDSRGNTIYFGEGSWLTVV.

This chain uses TRBV5-1 with TRBJ1-3; D is ambiguous. V shed 0 bases and J shed 0 bases, with 19 bases lying between them. Germline V lookup: CDR1 SGHRS, CDR2 YFSETQ. The CDR3 is 19 amino acids. In DNA form, the CDR3 reads TGCGCCAGCAGCTTGGACGGCCAATATCAGTGGAGCTCTGGAAACACCATATATTTT. Its translation is CASSLDGQYQWSSGNTIYF.

The chain has TRBV7-2 and TRBJ1-1; D gene ambiguous. Germline V CDR1 and CDR2: SGHTA, FQGNSA. The CDR3 runs 12 residues. V lost 2 bases and J 8 bases, leaving 9 bases between the germline ends. CDR3 protein: CASSLTLVEAFF. The DNA of the CDR3 is TGTGCCAGCAGCTTAACCCTCGTCGAAGCTTTCTTT. The variable domain in full, completed from reference TRBV7-2 and TRBJ1-1, reads GAGVSQSPSNKVTEKGKDVELRCDPISGHTALYWYRQSLGQGLEFLIYFQGNSAPDKSGLPSDRFSAERTGGSVSTLTIQRTQQEDSAVYLCASSLTLVEAFFGQGTRLTVV.

This clonotype was found many times. V and J are TRBV4-2 and TRBJ2-1, with 9 bases aligning to TRBD2. The CDR3 loop spans 20 amino acids. Germline assignment: CDR1 LGHNA and CDR2 YNFKEQ. V shed 0 bases and J 6 bases; nucleotides not matched to a gene: 18. The DNA of the CDR3 is TGTGCCAGCAGCCAAGAAAAAGGAGGCGGGGGGGCATATGGACCCAATGAGCAGTTCTTC. This gives the protein CASSQEKGGGGAYGPNEQFF.

The chain is built from TRBV7-9 and TRBJ1-1; the D is unclear. This CDR3 region has 12 residues. Germline assignment: CDR1 SEHNR and CDR2 FQNEAQ (reference sequence). Trimming removed 5 bases at V and 6 bases at J, with 10 bases between. CDR3 sequence: CASSRAVAEAFF. As DNA, the CDR3 is TGTGCCAGCAGCCGCGCAGTAGCTGAAGCTTTCTTT.

The chain joins TRBV11-2 to TRBJ2-3, with D maybe TRBD2 (7 bases). The CDR3 runs to 14 residues. The V gene lost 5 bases and the J gene lost 5 bases, with 14 bases spanning the gap. CDR1 and CDR2 from the germline V gene are SGHAT and FQNNGV. The CDR3 bases are TGTGCCAGCAGCAATAGGGGGGGGGGAGATACGCAGTATTTT. This codes for CASSNRGGGDTQYF.

This clonotype appeared a few times. This sequence joins TRBV7-9 and TRBJ2-7; D uncertain. Between the trimmed V and J ends, which lost 2 bases and 4 bases, there was a span of 9 bases. The CDR3 consists of 13 residues. Germline CDR1 reads SEHNR; CDR2 reads FQNEAQ (reference sequence). The CDR3 DNA follows: TGTGCCAGCAGCTTACAGGTACAATACGAGCAGTACTTC. It codes for CASSLQVQYEQYF.

V and J are TRBV18 and TRBJ2-3; TRBD2 agrees at 9 bases. Germline trimming cut 6 bases from V and 4 bases from J; bases unmatched to any gene: 8. The CDR3 consists of 15 residues. Per germline, CDR1 KGHSH and CDR2 LQKENI. The CDR3 region has the DNA TGTGCCAGCTCTCTACAAGGGACTAGCTCAGATACGCAGTATTTT. It encodes CASSLQGTSSDTQYF.

This rearrangement joins TRBV4-1 to TRBJ2-2; 7 nucleotides align to TRBD2. Germline CDR1 is MGHRA and CDR2 is YSYEKL. The CDR3 loop spans 16 amino acids. J was trimmed by 7 bases and V by 2 bases; bases with no gene match: 10. The CDR3 sequence is CASSQYRAGRVGELFF. CDR3 coding DNA: TGCGCCAGCAGCCAATATCGAGCGGGAAGGGTCGGGGAGCTGTTTTTT.

The rearrangement uses TRBV7-2 and TRBJ2-4; 10 nucleotides align to TRBD1. The CDR3 sequence is 16 residues long. V shed 2 bases and J 8 bases; nucleotides not matched to a gene: 9. CDR1 and CDR2 (germline): SGHTA, FQGNSA. The CDR3: CASSLFGTGVSDIQYF. The CDR3 DNA follows: TGTGCCAGCAGCTTATTTGGGACAGGGGTATCGGACATTCAGTACTTC.

This clonotype came up a few times. The chain joins TRBV21-1 to TRBJ2-1; no DNA check was done on the table's D call, TRBD1. TRBV21-1 is classified as a pseudogene. The CDR3 covers 17 residues. As DNA, the CDR3 is TGTGCCAGCAGCTTTCGACAGGAGCCTTACTTCTACAATGAGCAGTTCTTC. It specifies CASSFRQEPYFYNEQFF.

The chain combines TRBV20-1 with TRBJ2-4, with D hard to call. Germline-derived CDR1 and CDR2 are DFQATT and SNEGSKA (reference sequence). V shed 3 bases and J shed 3 bases, with 12 bases lying between them. This CDR3 contains 14 residues. The DNA of the CDR3 is TGCAGTGCTAGGGGCAGCGTAGACAAAAACATTCAGTACTTC. Translated: CSARGSVDKNIQYF.

This clonotype turned up a few times. The CDR3 loop reads CSARDRKRALSQETQYF. CDR3 DNA sequence: TGCAGTGCTAGAGATCGAAAGCGGGCCCTATCCCAAGAGACCCAGTACTTC. The chain is built from TRBV20-1 and TRBJ2-5; D possibly corresponds to TRBD2 (6 bases). Between the trimmed V and J ends, which lost 0 bases and 1 base, there was a span of 18 bases. Germline V gene lookup returns CDR1 DFQATT and CDR2 SNEGSKA (reference sequence). This CDR3 comprises 17 residues.

This clonotype was observed a few times. The DNA of the CDR3 is TGTGCCAGCAGCCCCACAAGACAGGGGTTCCCCGAGCAGTACTTC. This sequence encodes CASSPTRQGFPEQYF. The chain employs TRBV28 and TRBJ2-7, with 8 positions matching TRBD1. Germline V CDR1 and CDR2: MDHEN, SYDVKM. CDR3 length: 15 residues. The trim removed 6 bases at V and 6 bases at J, leaving 13 bases unmatched. The full variable domain, completed using reference TRBV28 and TRBJ2-7, is DVKVTQSSRYLVKRTGEKVFLECVQDMDHENMFWYRQDPGLGLRLIYFSYDVKMKEKGDIPEGYSVSREKKERFSLILESASTNQTSMYLCASSPTRQGFPEQYFGPGTRLTVT.

Ten or more counts support this clonotype. The chain is built from TRBV5-1 and TRBJ2-7; D could derive from TRBD1 or TRBD2 (5 bases each). CDR1 and CDR2 from the germline V gene are SGHRS and YFSETQ. The CDR3 spans 13 residues. Trimming took 4 bases from V and 0 from J, leaving 8 bases between them. The CDR3 loop reads CASSTGASYEQYF. The CDR3 bases are TGCGCCAGCAGCACCGGGGCCTCCTACGAGCAGTACTTC.

The chain combines TRBV11-1 with TRBJ2-3; D is ambiguous. The CDR3 consists of 13 residues. V was shortened by 7 bases and J by 3 bases, with 11 bases between the two germline ends. Germline values: CDR1 SGHAT, CDR2 FQDESV (reference sequence). The CDR3 bases are TGTGCCAGCAACGTCCAAGTAACAGATACGCAGTATTTT. It encodes CASNVQVTDTQYF. Full variable domain (outside the CDR3, taken from reference TRBV11-1 and TRBJ2-3): EAEVAQSPRYKITEKSQAVAFWCDPISGHATLYWYRQILGQGPELLVQFQDESVVDDSQLPKDRFSAERLKGVDSTLKIQPAELGDSAMYLCASNVQVTDTQYFGPGTRLTVL.

This clonotype occurred many times. This sequence joins TRBV20-1 and TRBJ2-4, with 14 bases identical to TRBD2. Germline V gene sequence: CDR1 DFQATT, CDR2 SNEGSKA (reference sequence). After removal of 3 bases from V and 8 bases from J, the junction contained 6 bases not matched to a gene. CDR3 length: 15 amino acids. DNA of the CDR3: TGCAGTGCTAGCGCCGGGACTAGCGGGAGTTACATTCAGTACTTC. Encoded protein: CSASAGTSGSYIQYF.

This sequence joins TRBV5-1 and TRBJ2-7; D perhaps matches TRBD1 (6 bases). CDR1 and CDR2 (germline): SGHRS, YFSETQ. Deletions cut 4 bases from V and 0 bases from J, with 14 bases between. The CDR3 sequence is 15 residues long. This CDR3 reads CASSPDSRISYEQYF. DNA for the CDR3: TGCGCCAGCAGCCCGGACAGTCGAATCTCCTACGAGCAGTACTTC.

This clonotype was picked up many times. The chain employs TRBV29-1 and TRBJ2-4; possible D gene TRBD2, 5 bases. The CDR3 has 11 amino acids. Germline-derived CDR1 and CDR2 are SQVTM and ANQGSEA. The V end lost 6 bases, the J end lost 4 bases, and 7 bases lay between the germline ends. This chain's CDR3 is CSVEVKNIQYF. DNA for the CDR3: TGCAGCGTGGAGGTTAAAAACATTCAGTACTTC.

This sequence joins TRBV20-1 and TRBJ1-2; no definite D call. V was cut by 6 bases and J by 0 bases, with 14 bases left in between. The CDR3 has 14 amino acids. Germline CDR1 is DFQATT and CDR2 is SNEGSKA (reference sequence). For the CDR3, the DNA is TGCAGTGCCGCAGGCGTGACCTCTAACTATGGCTACACCTTC. This gives the protein CSAAGVTSNYGYTF.